This TCR beta chain derives from a study of technical replicates of blood from several donors. The table came from immunoSEQ multiplex PCR; TCRdb's copy has only in-frame clones and leaves some out. The sample holds roughly 100,000 clones, less than 96% seen once. Germline CDR1 SGHNT, CDR2 YENEEA. The CDR3 length is 13 residues. Trimming took off 8 bases at V and 4 bases at J, with 12 bases between the two ends. Sequencing was performed on T cells isolated from PBMCs. The receptor was isolated from a human donor in good health. The J gene is TRBJ2-4, the V gene TRBV11-3; a weak D match, TRBD2 (6 bases). CDR3 region: CASRGTSKNIQYF. The CDR3 DNA reads as TGTGCCAGCCGGGGGACTTCGAAAAACATTCAGTACTTC.